A selection of T cell receptor beta chains follows, all from one sample in a study of human thymus T cells. TCRdb's copy holds only in-frame clones and misses some; the assay was immunoSEQ multiplex PCR. The data hold 45,000 to 75,000 clones, with over 85% observed a single time. The sample comprised blood. These receptors were collected from a boy younger than two with a congenital heart defect but otherwise immunologically healthy. The CDR3 runs from the conserved cysteine through the conserved F or W. Where a row states a size, it is once, few, many or the class of an expanded clone; other rows omit it.

J | V | size | CDR3
TRBJ1-2 | TRBV28 | - | CASSLQDYGYTF
TRBJ2-7 | TRBV6-1 | - | CASSEGDRVNEQYF
TRBJ2-6 | TRBV6-5 | - | CASSYRVAGANVLTF
TRBJ1-2 | TRBV10-2 | - | CATKGQGEYGYTF
TRBJ1-2 | TRBV4-1 | - | CASSHRPGQGAYGYTF
TRBJ2-3 | TRBV5-8 | once | CASSLELAGALTDTQYF
TRBJ1-2 | TRBV28 | - | CASSRGPPNYGYTF
TRBJ2-3 | TRBV2 | - | CASRTRLAGSTDTQYF
TRBJ1-6 | TRBV10-3 | - | CAISEAYPSYNSPLHF
TRBJ1-1 | TRBV27 | - | CASSAPGGWVTEAFF
TRBJ1-2 | TRBV7-9 | - | CASSLALSYGYTF
TRBJ1-2 | TRBV20-1 | - | CSAPNNYGYTF
TRBJ2-7 | TRBV6-5 | - | CASSYGSGGGEQYF
TRBJ2-5 | TRBV23-1 | - | CASSRTLGQGKETQYF
TRBJ2-5 | TRBV27 | - | CASSFFRGETQYF
TRBJ1-2 | TRBV5-1 | - | CASSPGPFPIYGYTF
TRBJ2-3 | TRBV4-2 | - | CASSLRWGRGGDTQYF
TRBJ1-3 | TRBV27 | - | CASSLRGSGNTIYF
TRBJ2-1 | TRBV30 | - | CAWSGDRSSYNEQFF
TRBJ2-1 | TRBV9 | - | CASSPSVFDGGGSYNEQFF
TRBJ1-3 | TRBV7-9 | - | CASSLSTGSGNTIYF
TRBJ1-2 | TRBV29-1 | once | CSVYFGQGYGYTF
TRBJ2-7 | TRBV6-1 | - | CASSEGTGGYEQYF
TRBJ2-1 | TRBV27 | - | CASSSPLAGATYNEQFF
TRBJ2-7 | TRBV25-1 | - | CASSGGGRTGRDEQYF
TRBJ2-3 | TRBV15 | - | CATRPGFTDTQYF
TRBJ1-1 | TRBV23-1 | - | CASSQGEQGRNTEAFF
TRBJ1-2 | TRBV2 | - | CASIDPFYGYTF
TRBJ2-1 | TRBV4-1 | - | CASSRNLAGAYNEQFF
TRBJ1-2 | TRBV5-6 | - | CASSLPTDSINYGYTF
TRBJ1-2 | TRBV29-1 | - | CSASDRTNSFYGYTF
TRBJ2-6 | TRBV6-5 | - | CASSYQNSGANVLTF
TRBJ1-1 | TRBV6-6 | - | CASSYSVTANTEAFF
TRBJ2-1 | TRBV11-2 | - | CASSLEGTWSYNEQFF
TRBJ2-4 | TRBV28 | - | CASSSLSTGSWNIQYF
TRBJ2-7 | TRBV28 | - | CASSLPPGQGTHEQYF
TRBJ2-7 | TRBV27 | - | CASSLRTGYEQYF
TRBJ2-7 | TRBV5-1 | once | CASSLSGGWYEQYF
TRBJ2-1 | TRBV13 | - | CASSHHRGPPYNEQFF
TRBJ1-4 | TRBV5-3 | - | CARSSPGTGDEKLFF
TRBJ2-3 | TRBV4-2 | - | CASSQMRVTISSTDTQYF
TRBJ1-5 | TRBV28 | - | CASSLSLGSVGPQHF
TRBJ1-1 | TRBV28 | - | CASSPRLGVTEAFF
TRBJ2-7 | TRBV19 | - | CASSIYMAPDTLHYEQYF
TRBJ2-2 | TRBV7-9 | - | CASSPSGRAGELFF
TRBJ1-6 | TRBV6-5 | once | CASSWRGEESPLHF
TRBJ1-1 | TRBV29-1 | - | CSVGDSLRYTEAFF
TRBJ2-3 | TRBV19 | - | CASSWAGTTDTQYF